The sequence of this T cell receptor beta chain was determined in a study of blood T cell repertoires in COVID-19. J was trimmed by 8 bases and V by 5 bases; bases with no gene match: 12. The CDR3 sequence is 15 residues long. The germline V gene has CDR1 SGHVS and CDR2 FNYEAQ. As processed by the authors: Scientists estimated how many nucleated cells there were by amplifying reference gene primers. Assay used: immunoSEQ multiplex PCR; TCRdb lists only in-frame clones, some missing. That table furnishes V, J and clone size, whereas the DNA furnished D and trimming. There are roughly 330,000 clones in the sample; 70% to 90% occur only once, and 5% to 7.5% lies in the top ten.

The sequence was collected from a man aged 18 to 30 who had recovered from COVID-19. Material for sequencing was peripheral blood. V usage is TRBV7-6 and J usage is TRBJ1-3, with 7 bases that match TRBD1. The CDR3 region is CASSPISGGPDTIYF. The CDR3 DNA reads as TGTGCCAGCAGCCCAATATCAGGGGGTCCAGACACCATATATTTT.